This T cell receptor (beta chain) was sequenced during a study of OX40 agonist ivuxolimab in advanced cancers. Study-wide context: In this trial design, patients received ivuxolimab intravenously at 0.01 to 10 mg/kg every 2 weeks. Recorded diagnoses for dose-escalation patients were hepatocellular carcinoma, melanoma, renal cell or head and neck cancer. Partial responses were observed in three patients, of whom one had hepatocellular carcinoma and two had cutaneous melanoma.

With V trimmed by 2 bases and J by 10 bases, 10 bases remained unmatched. This CDR3 spans 15 amino acids. Libraries were prepared by immunoSEQ multiplex PCR; TCRdb keeps only in-frame clonotypes and omits some of them. The sample holds about 59,000 clones; about 87% are singletons and the top ten take roughly 2%. Autoimmune disease history or systemic immunosuppression led to patients being barred. V and J are TRBV23-1 and TRBJ1-4; 7 positions match TRBD1. TRBV23-1 is given ORF status, its function remaining uncertain. The input for sequencing was CD4+ or CD8+ T cells sorted from blood, taken in a trial of the OX40 agonist ivuxolimab. This clonotype was sampled from an adult with an advanced solid tumor such as melanoma, head and neck, liver or kidney cancer. This CDR3 is CASSQRGQAFGKLFF. The CDR3 DNA is TGCGCCAGCAGTCAACGTGGACAGGCGTTCGGAAAACTGTTTTTT.